One and the same sample provided the 30 T cell receptor beta chains below, sequenced in a study of T cell repertoires in cytomegalovirus infection. Each CDR3 protein gets one entry after TCRdb re-called the reads with MiXCR. The sample has around 250,000 distinct CDR3 sequences; approximately 15% are singletons. Sequences were obtained from CD8+ T cells from PBMCs. These receptors all come from a human donor in good health (CMV status not recorded). Some clones in this sample may be carry-over from other donors' samples.

This clonotype came up once. V and J are TRBV24-1 and TRBJ1-1; unclear D gene. V gave up 0 bases and J gave up 4 bases, with 5 bases separating them. The germline gives CDR1 KGHDR, CDR2 SFDVKD. The CDR3 is 13 residues long. The CDR3 sequence: CATSDLRGTEAFF. Written as DNA, the CDR3 is TGTGCCACCAGTGATTTGCGGGGCACTGAAGCTTTCTTT.

This clonotype was counted between two and nine times. This sequence joins TRBV10-3 and TRBJ2-5; weak D call: TRBD1 (5 bases). The V gene's germline CDR1 is ENHRY and CDR2 SYGVKD. This CDR3 is built from 13 residues. Trimming took off 7 bases at V and 6 bases at J, with 15 bases between the two ends. CDR3 sequence reads: CAIIDSVRKTQYF. DNA of the CDR3: TGTGCCATCATTGACAGCGTGAGAAAGACCCAGTACTTC.

V and J are TRBV7-8 and TRBJ2-2; 10 bases fit TRBD1. Trimming cost V 5 bases and J 4 bases; bases outside gene matches: 7. There are 16 residues in the CDR3. CDR1 is SGHVS and CDR2 is FQNEAQ in the germline V gene. Written as DNA, the CDR3 is TGTGCCAGCAGCGTGACAGGGGGCTCGGGCACCGGGGAGCTGTTTTTT. Encoded protein: CASSVTGGSGTGELFF.

This clonotype was recorded at least ten times. The chain couples TRBV7-6 to TRBJ2-5; no definite D call. CDR3 size: 16 residues. Germline CDR1 is SGHVS and CDR2 is FNYEAQ. The V end was cut by 3 bases, the J end by 1 base, with 15 bases between. CDR3 sequence reads: CASSFRVPSGQETQYF. The CDR3 nucleotides read TGTGCCAGCAGCTTCCGGGTCCCCAGTGGCCAAGAGACCCAGTACTTC.

The chain combines TRBV5-5 with TRBJ2-1, with TRBD2 matching over 7 bases. The CDR3 is 17 residues long. Per the germline V gene, CDR1 is SGHKS and CDR2 is YYEKEE (reference sequence). V lost 0 bases to trimming and J lost 4 bases; unmatched junction nucleotides: 10. The DNA for the CDR3 is TGTGCCAGCAGCTTGGATAGTGTGACTAGCAGTTACAATGAGCAGTTCTTC. It encodes CASSLDSVTSSYNEQFF.

V gene TRBV28 combines with J gene TRBJ1-5, with D perhaps TRBD1 (5 bases). The CDR3 totals 16 residues. CDR1 and CDR2 from the germline V gene are MDHEN and SYDVKM. Trimming removed 5 bases from V and 1 base from J, with 15 bases in between. The CDR3 coding sequence is TGTGCCAGCAGTCACTTACAGGCTCAAAGCAATCAGCCCCAGCATTTT. This gives the protein CASSHLQAQSNQPQHF.

This clonotype has more than one count but fewer than ten. The chain joins TRBV20-1 to TRBJ2-1; D unresolved. Germline assignment: CDR1 DFQATT and CDR2 SNEGSKA (reference sequence). Trimming removed 5 bases from V and 9 bases from J, with 14 bases in between. The CDR3 runs to 12 residues. This chain's CDR3 is CSAEGDWVEQFF. The CDR3 DNA is TGCAGTGCTGAAGGAGACTGGGTTGAGCAGTTCTTC.

This clonotype has more than one count but fewer than ten. The chain joins TRBV19 to TRBJ1-1; 7 nucleotides align to TRBD1. Trimming took 8 bases from V and 5 from J; bases not matched to a gene: 14. CDR3 length: 15 amino acids. Germline lookup yields CDR1 LNHDA and CDR2 SQIVND (reference sequence). The CDR3 DNA reads as TGTGCCAGTCAACTCGGGCTTACAGGGGCTACTGAAGCTTTCTTT. Translated: CASQLGLTGATEAFF.

Ten or more counts support this clonotype. This sequence joins TRBV7-2 and TRBJ2-3; D is perhaps TRBD1 (7 bases). Germline V CDR1 and CDR2: SGHTA, FQGNSA. CDR3 size: 19 residues. Trimming removed 7 bases at V and 4 bases at J, with 30 bases between. The CDR3, as DNA: TGTGCCAGCATCCATTGGGGGGACAGTCGGTCGAAGCGCGCAGATACGCAGTATTTT. Translated: CASIHWGDSRSKRADTQYF.

This clonotype showed up many times. J is TRBJ1-1 and V is TRBV7-2; D is uncertain. Trimming pared 4 bases from V and 8 bases from J, leaving 14 bases between. Germline-derived CDR1 and CDR2 are SGHTA and FQGNSA. The CDR3 covers 13 residues. DNA for the CDR3: TGTGCCAGCAGCTCGGTCGTCTTTCGGGAAGCTTTCTTT. It codes for CASSSVVFREAFF.

Many counts were recorded for this clonotype. The V gene is TRBV7-8, the J gene TRBJ2-1; D is uncertain. The length of the CDR3 is 13 residues. Deletions cut 3 bases from V and 2 bases from J, with 5 bases between. From germline, CDR1 is SGHVS and CDR2 FQNEAQ. CDR3 residues: CASSFSPYNEQFF. The CDR3 nucleotides read TGTGCCAGCAGCTTTTCCCCCTACAATGAGCAGTTCTTC.

This clonotype appeared a single time. J is TRBJ1-1 and V is TRBV7-2; D uncertain. Germline V gene sequence: CDR1 SGHTA, CDR2 FQGNSA. Between the trimmed V and J ends, which lost 5 bases and 3 bases, there was a span of 22 bases. This CDR3 contains 17 residues. CDR3 nucleotides: TGTGCCAGCAGCCCTAGCTGGGTCGGGGTCCTGTACACTGAAGCTTTCTTT. It encodes CASSPSWVGVLYTEAFF.

In this sample, this clonotype turned up a few times. J is TRBJ2-1 and V is TRBV20-1; TRBD2 matches at 10 bases. Trimming took 2 bases from V and 0 from J; bases not matched to a gene: 10. Germline loops: CDR1 DFQATT, CDR2 SNEGSKA (reference sequence). The CDR3 runs 18 residues. Here the CDR3 DNA reads TGCAGTGCTAGATGGTCTAGCGGGGGATCGAGCTCCTACAATGAGCAGTTCTTC. Its protein product is CSARWSSGGSSSYNEQFF.

This clonotype showed up many times. The chain joins TRBV7-8 to TRBJ2-1, with a tentative D call TRBD1 (7 bases). Trimming took off 5 bases at V and 4 bases at J, with 15 bases between the two ends. Germline V lookup: CDR1 SGHVS, CDR2 FQNEAQ. The CDR3 has 15 amino acids. The CDR3 region is CASSPGRGAYNEQFF. CDR3 in DNA: TGTGCCAGCAGCCCCGGCAGGGGGGCATACAATGAGCAGTTCTTC.

This clonotype was counted between two and nine times. The rearrangement links TRBV7-9 to TRBJ2-7, with 9 bases aligning to TRBD2. The CDR3 is 15 residues long. CDR1 SEHNR and CDR2 FQNEAQ come from the germline V gene (reference sequence). Trimming at V came to 5 bases and at J to 3 bases, leaving 8 bases not matched to a gene. DNA for the CDR3: TGTGCCAGCAGCCTTCGGGTAGCGGGGGACTACGAGCAGTACTTC. Translated, it gives CASSLRVAGDYEQYF.

This clonotype has a count of ten or more. The rearrangement uses TRBV4-1 and TRBJ1-5; D is perhaps TRBD1 (6 bases). V lost 2 bases and J 5 bases, leaving 19 bases between the germline ends. Germline CDR1 reads MGHRA; CDR2 reads YSYEKL. The CDR3 has 17 residues. In DNA form, the CDR3 reads TGCGCCAGCAGCCAACGCGGTGGGCAGGGGAGTGATCAGCCCCAGCATTTT. It yields the protein CASSQRGGQGSDQPQHF.

This clonotype occurred a few times. The chain employs TRBV5-4 and TRBJ1-2; 8 bases are shared with TRBD1. From germline, CDR1 is SGHNT and CDR2 YYREEE (reference sequence). The CDR3 loop spans 16 amino acids. The V and J ends lost 3 bases and 4 bases, in that order; junction bases with no gene match: 11. CDR3 in DNA: TGTGCCAGCAGCTCCGCCGAACCCGGACAGGGCTATGGCTACACCTTC. Its protein product is CASSSAEPGQGYGYTF.

V usage is TRBV19 and J usage is TRBJ2-3, with D possibly TRBD2 on 5 matching bases. The CDR3 is 18 residues long. The germline V and J ends were trimmed by 2 bases and 1 base, with 19 bases remaining between them. Germline CDR1 reads LNHDA; CDR2 reads SQIVND (reference sequence). The DNA of the CDR3 is TGTGCCAGTAGTATAAAGCTATACCGGGAATCCGGCACAGATACGCAGTATTTT. Amino acids: CASSIKLYRESGTDTQYF.

The rearrangement joins TRBV28 to TRBJ1-4, with unresolved D. Trimming removed 3 bases at V and 8 bases at J, with 7 bases between. CDR1 is MDHEN and CDR2 is SYDVKM in the germline V gene. The CDR3 runs to 12 residues. The CDR3 sequence is CASSFSPEKLFF. The CDR3, as DNA: TGTGCCAGCAGTTTTAGCCCCGAAAAACTGTTTTTT.

The chain employs TRBV5-6 and TRBJ2-5, with D perhaps matching TRBD1 (6 bases). V was pared by 0 bases and J by 2 bases, with 14 bases between. The germline gives CDR1 SGHDT, CDR2 YYEEEE. The CDR3 is 16 residues long. This CDR3 reads CASSLGSGTKQETQYF. CDR3 DNA sequence: TGTGCCAGCAGCTTGGGATCGGGGACAAAGCAAGAGACCCAGTACTTC.

CDR3: CASRIGQGTEAFF. The CDR3 nucleotides read TGTGCCAGCAGGATCGGACAGGGCACTGAAGCTTTCTTT. The chain has TRBV6-2 or TRBV6-3 and TRBJ1-1; 8 bases agree with TRBD1. CDR1 is MNHEY, CDR2 SVGEGT, per germline. This CDR3 region has 13 residues. J lost 4 bases, V lost 6 bases, and 4 bases had no gene match.

DNA of the CDR3: TGTGCCAGCAGTGAATGGGGACAGACGAATGAGCAGTTCTTC. Its translation: CASSEWGQTNEQFF. This chain uses TRBV2 with TRBJ2-1; TRBD1 matches 7 bases. Germline CDR1 SNHLY, CDR2 FYNNEI. This CDR3 has 14 amino acids. Losses at the gene ends were 2 bases for V and 7 bases for J; bases not matched to a gene: 5.

About this clonotype: It may be a read error: a sequence one base away is much more abundant. The J gene is TRBJ2-7, the V gene TRBV6-2 or TRBV6-3; perhaps TRBD2 as D (5 bases). CDR1 and CDR2 (germline): MNHEY, SVGEGT. This CDR3 has 19 amino acids. This CDR3 is CASSGVLWGDETPLYEQHF. Written as DNA, the CDR3 is TGTGCCAGCAGTGGGGTCCTGTGGGGAGACGAGACCCCCCTCTACGAGCAGCACTTC.

This clonotype was observed at least ten times. V is TRBV19 and J is TRBJ2-3; 9 bases align to TRBD1. Germline values: CDR1 LNHDA, CDR2 SQIVND (reference sequence). This CDR3 is built from 14 residues. Losses at the gene ends were 7 bases for V and 6 bases for J; bases not matched to a gene: 8. CDR3: CASNQGTGYDTQYF. Here the CDR3 DNA reads TGTGCCAGTAATCAAGGGACAGGGTACGATACGCAGTATTTT.

This rearrangement joins TRBV15 to TRBJ2-5, with no clear D. Trimming removed 5 bases at V and 2 bases at J, with 12 bases between. In germline, CDR1 is LNHNV, CDR2 YYDKDF (reference sequence). This CDR3 has 14 amino acids. The CDR3 DNA reads as TGTGCCACCAGCGTGCAGGCCTTACAAGAGACCCAGTACTTC. Its protein product is CATSVQALQETQYF.

This clonotype appeared a few times. V and J are TRBV6-2 or TRBV6-3 and TRBJ2-5; D not resolved. The CDR3 consists of 14 residues. Per the germline V gene, CDR1 is MNHEY and CDR2 is SVGEGT. V was shortened by 7 bases and J by 9 bases, with 21 bases between the two germline ends. The CDR3 DNA sequence: TGTGCCAGCATCCCGGACGGTGTCGGCGAGGCCCAGTACTTC. Its translation is CASIPDGVGEAQYF.

This clonotype was detected only a few times. The rearrangement joins TRBV28 to TRBJ1-3; the D is unclear. The CDR3 has 19 residues. V lost 6 bases, J lost 0 bases, and 24 bases lay in between. Germline CDR1 and CDR2: MDHEN and SYDVKM. The DNA for the CDR3 is TGTGCCAGCAGCCGACGCTGGGAGATACCACCCTCCTCTGGAAACACCATATATTTT. Protein product: CASSRRWEIPPSSGNTIYF.

This clonotype was found many times. This chain links TRBV6-6 with TRBJ1-1; a weak D match, TRBD1 (6 bases). CDR1 is MNHNY and CDR2 is SVGAGI in the germline V gene (reference sequence). Trimming cost V 6 bases and J 7 bases, with 12 bases left between them. The CDR3 has 12 amino acids. The CDR3 spells CASSLTGNEAFF. DNA of the CDR3: TGTGCCAGCAGCCTCACAGGGAATGAAGCTTTCTTT.

The chain combines TRBV7-3 with TRBJ2-3, with 7 bases identical to TRBD1. Germline V lookup: CDR1 SGHTA, CDR2 FQGTGA. This CDR3 comprises 17 residues. J lost 3 bases, V lost 4 bases, and 13 bases had no gene match. This CDR3 reads CASSSDRDSRLTDTQYF. In DNA form, the CDR3 reads TGTGCCAGCAGCTCAGATCGGGACAGTCGGTTGACAGATACGCAGTATTTT.

This clonotype has just a few counts. V gene TRBV19 combines with J gene TRBJ1-2; a weak D match, TRBD1 (5 bases). This CDR3 spans 16 amino acids. The germline V gene has CDR1 LNHDA and CDR2 SQIVND (reference sequence). V gave up 7 bases and J gave up 4 bases, with 22 bases separating them. CDR3 region: CASKEVGADMTYGYTF. The CDR3 region has the DNA TGTGCCAGTAAGGAGGTAGGGGCGGATATGACCTATGGCTACACCTTC.